The T cell receptor beta chain under discussion was sequenced for a study of cytomegalovirus exposure and HLA in healthy donors. The V gene end was trimmed by 4 bases and the J gene end by 8 bases; junction bases not matched to a gene: 14. The germline gives CDR1 SGHVS, CDR2 FQNEAQ. This CDR3 is 16 amino acids long. As to this clone: What it binds is not known.

Overall study findings and caveats: Exclusion applied to some V segments, including TRBV6-2 and TRBV6-3, as they were indistinguishable.

The PCR made use of 60 Vbeta and 13 Jbeta primers. The repertoire was sequenced with immunoSEQ multiplex PCR; TCRdb's copy has only in-frame clones and lacks some. This repertoire shows around 150,000 clones, roughly 80% found once; its top ten account for approximately 2%. This receptor was obtained from a man aged 25 to 40 in good health and CMV-seronegative. Input material: PBMCs. The chain joins TRBV7-8 to TRBJ1-2, with 9 nucleotides matching TRBD1. The CDR3 DNA reads TGTGCCAGCAGCTCCAGCTTGGCCGGGACAGGGTTCGGCTACACCTTC. Amino acids: CASSSSLAGTGFGYTF. Supplemented by reference TRBV7-8 and TRBJ1-2, the full variable domain reads GAGVSQSPRYKVAKRGQDVALRCDPISGHVSLFWYQQALGQGPEFLTYFQNEAQLDKSGLPSDRFFAERPEGSVSTLKIQRTQQEDSAVYLCASSSSLAGTGFGYTFGSGTRLTVV.